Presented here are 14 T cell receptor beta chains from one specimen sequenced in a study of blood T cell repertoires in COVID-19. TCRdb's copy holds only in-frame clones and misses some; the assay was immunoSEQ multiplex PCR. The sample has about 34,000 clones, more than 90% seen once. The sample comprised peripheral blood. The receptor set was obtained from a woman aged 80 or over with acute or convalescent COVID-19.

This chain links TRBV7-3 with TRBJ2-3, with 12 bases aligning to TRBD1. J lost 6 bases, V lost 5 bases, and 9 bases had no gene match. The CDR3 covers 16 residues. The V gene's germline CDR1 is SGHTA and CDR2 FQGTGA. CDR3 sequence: CASSTSGTGGRDTQYF. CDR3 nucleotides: TGTGCCAGCAGCACCTCCGGGACAGGGGGCAGGGATACGCAGTATTTT.

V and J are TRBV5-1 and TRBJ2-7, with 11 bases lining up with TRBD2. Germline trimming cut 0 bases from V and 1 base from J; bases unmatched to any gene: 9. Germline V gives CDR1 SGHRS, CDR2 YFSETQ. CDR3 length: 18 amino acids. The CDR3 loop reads CASSLEASGGWPSYEQYF. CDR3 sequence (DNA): TGCGCCAGCAGCTTGGAGGCTAGCGGGGGGTGGCCTTCCTACGAGCAGTACTTC.

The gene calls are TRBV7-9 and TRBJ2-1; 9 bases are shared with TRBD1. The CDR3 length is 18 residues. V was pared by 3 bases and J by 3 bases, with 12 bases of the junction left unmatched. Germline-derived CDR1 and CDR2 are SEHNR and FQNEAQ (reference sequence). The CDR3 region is CASSLGQGGGVFYNEQFF. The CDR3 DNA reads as TGTGCCAGCAGCTTGGGACAGGGTGGTGGGGTTTTCTACAATGAGCAGTTCTTC.

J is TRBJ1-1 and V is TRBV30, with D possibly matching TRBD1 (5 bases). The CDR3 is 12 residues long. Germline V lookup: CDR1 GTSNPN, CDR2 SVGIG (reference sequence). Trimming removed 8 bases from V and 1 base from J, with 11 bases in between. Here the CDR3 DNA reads TGTGCCGTACGGAGGGGGAACACTGAAGCTTTCTTT. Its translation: CAVRRGNTEAFF. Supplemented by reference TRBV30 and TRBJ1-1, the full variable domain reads SQTIHQWPATLVQPVGSPLSLECTVEGTSNPNLYWYRQAAGRGLQLLFYSVGIGQISSEVPQNLSASRPQDRQFILSSKKLLLSDSGFYLCAVRRGNTEAFFGQGTRLTVV.

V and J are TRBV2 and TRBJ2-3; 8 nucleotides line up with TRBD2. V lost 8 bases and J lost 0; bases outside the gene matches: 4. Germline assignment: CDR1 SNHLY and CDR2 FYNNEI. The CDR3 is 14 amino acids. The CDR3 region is CASSSGFSTDTQYF. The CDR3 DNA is TGTGCCAGCTCTAGCGGGTTTAGCACAGATACGCAGTATTTT.

Written as DNA, the CDR3 is TGTGCCAGCAGTTACACCGGGTCTCCTGGCACAGATACGCAGTATTTT. This gives the protein CASSYTGSPGTDTQYF. V and J are TRBV6-6 and TRBJ2-3; the D is unclear. V was cut by 2 bases and J by 1 base, with 13 bases left in between. This CDR3 region has 16 residues. Germline V gene sequence: CDR1 MNHNY, CDR2 SVGAGI (reference sequence).

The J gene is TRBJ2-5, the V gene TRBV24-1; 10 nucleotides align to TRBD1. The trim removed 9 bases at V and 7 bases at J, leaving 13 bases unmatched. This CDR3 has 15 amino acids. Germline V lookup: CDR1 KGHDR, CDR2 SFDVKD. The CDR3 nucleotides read TGTGCCACCTTTTTCCGGGACAGGGGACTAGGGACCCAGTACTTC. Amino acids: CATFFRDRGLGTQYF.

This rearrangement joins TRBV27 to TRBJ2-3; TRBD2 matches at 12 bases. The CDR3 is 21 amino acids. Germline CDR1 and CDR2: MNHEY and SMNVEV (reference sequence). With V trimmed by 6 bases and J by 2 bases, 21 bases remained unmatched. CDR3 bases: TGTGCCAGCAGCCCAATAGGTCGACTAGCGGGGGTAGAGTCCCACACAGATACGCAGTATTTT. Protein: CASSPIGRLAGVESHTDTQYF.

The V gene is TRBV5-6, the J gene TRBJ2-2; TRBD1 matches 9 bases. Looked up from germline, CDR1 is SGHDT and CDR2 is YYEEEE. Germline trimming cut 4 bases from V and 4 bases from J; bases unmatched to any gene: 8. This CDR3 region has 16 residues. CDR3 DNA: TGTGCCAGCAGCGCAGGGACAGGGAGACTCACCGGGGAGCTGTTTTTT. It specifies CASSAGTGRLTGELFF.

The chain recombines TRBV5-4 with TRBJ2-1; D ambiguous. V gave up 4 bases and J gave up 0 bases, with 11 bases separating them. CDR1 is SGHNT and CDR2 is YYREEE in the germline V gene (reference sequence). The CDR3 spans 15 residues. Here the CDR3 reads CASSEASSSYNEQFF. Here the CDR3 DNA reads TGTGCCAGCAGCGAGGCCTCGAGCTCCTACAATGAGCAGTTCTTC.

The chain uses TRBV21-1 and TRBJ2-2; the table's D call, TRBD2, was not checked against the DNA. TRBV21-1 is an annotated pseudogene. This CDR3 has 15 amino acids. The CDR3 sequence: CASSYPDADTGELFF. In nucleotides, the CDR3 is TGTGCCAGCAGCTACCCAGATGCGGACACCGGGGAGCTGTTTTTT.

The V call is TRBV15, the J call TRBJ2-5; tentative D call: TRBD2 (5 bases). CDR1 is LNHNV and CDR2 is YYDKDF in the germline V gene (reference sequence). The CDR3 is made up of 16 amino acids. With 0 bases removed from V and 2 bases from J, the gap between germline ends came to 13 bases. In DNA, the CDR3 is TGTGCCACCAGCAGAGATGGGAGAGGAGTGCAAGAGACCCAGTACTTC. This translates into CATSRDGRGVQETQYF. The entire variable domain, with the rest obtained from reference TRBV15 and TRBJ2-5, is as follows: DAMVIQNPRYQVTQFGKPVTLSCSQTLNHNVMYWYQQKSSQAPKLLFHYYDKDFNNEADTPDNFQSRRPNTSFCFLDIRSPGLGDTAMYLCATSRDGRGVQETQYFGPGTRLLVL.

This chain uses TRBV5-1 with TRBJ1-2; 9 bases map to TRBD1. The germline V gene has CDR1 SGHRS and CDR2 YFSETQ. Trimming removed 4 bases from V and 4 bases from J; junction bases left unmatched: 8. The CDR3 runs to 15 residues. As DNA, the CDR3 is TGCGCCAGCAGCATGAATACGGGACAGGGCTATGGCTACACCTTC. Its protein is CASSMNTGQGYGYTF. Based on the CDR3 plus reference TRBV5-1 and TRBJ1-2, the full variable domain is KAGVTQTPRYLIKTRGQQVTLSCSPISGHRSVSWYQQTPGQGLQFLFEYFSETQRNKGNFPGRFSGRQFSNSRSEMNVSTLELGDSALYLCASSMNTGQGYGYTFGSGTRLTVV.

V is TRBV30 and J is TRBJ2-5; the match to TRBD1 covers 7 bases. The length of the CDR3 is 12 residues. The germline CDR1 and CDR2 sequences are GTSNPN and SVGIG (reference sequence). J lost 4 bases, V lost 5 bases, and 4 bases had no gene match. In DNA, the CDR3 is TGTGCCTGGGCTAGGGGGCCAGAGACCCAGTACTTC. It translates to CAWARGPETQYF.